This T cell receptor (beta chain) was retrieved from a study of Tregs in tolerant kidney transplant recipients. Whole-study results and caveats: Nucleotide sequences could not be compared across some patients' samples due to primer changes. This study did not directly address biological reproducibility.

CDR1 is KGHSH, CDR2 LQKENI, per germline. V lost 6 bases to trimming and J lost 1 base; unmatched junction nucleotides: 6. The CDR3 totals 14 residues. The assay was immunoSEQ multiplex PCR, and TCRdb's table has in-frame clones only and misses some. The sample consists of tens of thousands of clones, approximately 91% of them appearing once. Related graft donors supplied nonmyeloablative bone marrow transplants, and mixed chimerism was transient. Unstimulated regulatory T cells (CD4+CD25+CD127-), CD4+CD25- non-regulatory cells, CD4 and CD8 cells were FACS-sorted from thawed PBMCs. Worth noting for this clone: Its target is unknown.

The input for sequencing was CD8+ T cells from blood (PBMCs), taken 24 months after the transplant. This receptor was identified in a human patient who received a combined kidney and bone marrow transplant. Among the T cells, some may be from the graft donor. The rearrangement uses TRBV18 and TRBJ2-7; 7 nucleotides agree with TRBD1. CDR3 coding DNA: TGTGCCAGCTCTCGAGGACAGGTTTCCTACGAGCAGTACTTC. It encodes CASSRGQVSYEQYF.